This note documents a single TCR beta chain sequence. Antigen unknown. Sequencing was performed with immunoSEQ multiplex PCR; in TCRdb, only in-frame clones are kept and a portion is missing. The sample holds around 10,000 clones, over 70% seen once. These data are taken from a study of immune evolution from preneoplasia to lung adenocarcinoma. Findings and limits, study-wide: Later-stage lesions appeared to have more T cells, more diversity, less clonality. Top clone share appeared to fall from AAH through AIS, MIA, adenocarcinoma.

Between the mid-2010s and the late 2010s, patients underwent resection in Japan or China. Macro-dissection enriched premalignant or tumor cells before nucleic acid extraction. The sequence came from a person aged 60-79 years with lung adenocarcinoma. Sequences were obtained from FFPE minimally invasive lung adenocarcinoma tissue.

This CDR3 reads CASSTDRFTGELFF. The CDR3, as DNA: TGTGCCAGTAGTACCGACAGATTCACCGGGGAGCTGTTTTTT. This rearrangement joins TRBV19 to TRBJ2-2; tentative D call: TRBD1 (5 bases). The germline V gene encodes CDR1 LNHDA and CDR2 SQIVND (reference sequence). V shed 4 bases and J shed 4 bases, with 10 bases lying between them. This CDR3 has 14 residues.